What follows describes a single T cell receptor (beta chain). Its antigen is currently unknown. Per germline, CDR1 KGHSH and CDR2 LQKENI. V was cut by 4 bases and J by 7 bases, with 19 bases left in between. The CDR3 is 15 amino acids. This sample is part of a study of OX40 agonist ivuxolimab in advanced cancers. Drawing of blood for sampling happened at baseline, at cycle 4 day 1, and at cycle 7 day 1. TCRdb keeps only in-frame clones here, not all; method: immunoSEQ multiplex PCR. The sample lists 55,000 to 75,000 clones; roughly 85% were seen once. General study points: At doses 0.1 to 3.0 mg/kg, CD4+ and CD8+ clones expanded. Among the least clonally expanded were partial responders at 0.1-3.0 mg/kg. Expanded clones were, on average, more numerous among CD8+ T cells than CD4+.

Sample: CD4+ or CD8+ T cells sorted from blood, taken in a trial of the OX40 agonist ivuxolimab. The origin of this receptor is an adult with an advanced solid tumor such as melanoma, head and neck, liver or kidney cancer. The chain is built from TRBV18 and TRBJ1-1, with D maybe TRBD1 (6 bases). For the CDR3, the DNA is TGTGCCAGCTCACTCAGCGGACCTTCACAGGGTGAAGCTTTCTTT. Protein product: CASSLSGPSQGEAFF.